The present T cell receptor (beta chain) was sequenced within a study of CD8 T cells in ankylosing spondylitis (dated by TCRdb to 2016 to 2017). For the wider study: To find TCR variants linked to disease, the study profiled T cell receptor beta repertoires in ankylosing spondylitis patients and healthy donors. Samples of peripheral blood were taken, and for ankylosing spondylitis patients, synovial fluid was collected as well. The full study cohort comprised 25 ankylosing spondylitis patients and 110 or so healthy donors. Paper-wide results and their limitations: According to the report, matched synovial fluid samples from ankylosing spondylitis patients were significantly enriched for the disease-linked clones. A CD8+ phenotype was shown by the disease-linked clones, which were found at relatively low frequencies in peripheral blood. A TCR beta motif of roughly 8 highly homologous amino acid variants appeared characteristic of blood from ankylosing spondylitis patients. Some of the motif variants had been reported before in the synovial fluid and blood of reactive arthritis patients, a finding that suggests common disease-initiation mechanisms.

Counted from cysteine to phenylalanine, this CDR3 has 16 amino acids. Only the CDR3 DNA stays, 48 bases, in frame from base 1. From the germline V gene, CDR1 is MGHDK and CDR2 is SYGVNS. Clipping removes 2 bases from V and 2 bases from J, with 4 as the unmatched junction base count. The data were produced on an Illumina HiSeq 2500. Quantitative 5'-RACE with molecular barcodes was the method used to prepare the TCR beta libraries. Concerning the study's data processing: A new computational method, built on a probabilistic model of VDJ rearrangement, was used to identify disease-linked TCR variants. TCRdb cleaned the public reads at Q25 with fastp, built clones with MiXCR and kept in-frame beta chains. Every CDR3 protein is listed once, alongside the most common genes and DNA of its rows. TCRdb assigned the V and J calls; the authors' analysis was not used. The sample has 250,000 to 350,000 distinct CDR3 sequences on record, approximately 20% of them singletons. Roughly 8.3% of the sample goes to the ten largest clones.

This clonotype was detected only a few times. Its target antigen remains unknown. Nothing much larger sits one base from this clone, and base qualities are not available. Sequencing was carried out using blood, either unsorted or a sorted T cell fraction (not recorded which). The clonotype originates from a male donor with ankylosing spondylitis or in good health (not recorded which). In this chain, TRBV25-1 is recombined with TRBJ2-3; TRBD2 matches 10 bases in the middle. The CDR3 reads CASSEASGRFTDTQYF. The nucleotide sequence reads as follows: TGTGCCAGCAGTGAAGCTAGCGGGAGATTCACAGATACGCAGTATTTT.